The T cell receptor beta chain described here comes from a study of blood T cell repertoires in COVID-19. At the level of the study: Some COVID-19 samples were acute and others convalescent; all came from the United States, Italy and Spain.

Authors' methods: Estimation of nucleated cell counts relied on the amplification of reference gene primers. The table came from immunoSEQ multiplex PCR; TCRdb's copy has only in-frame clones and leaves some out. That table gives V, J and clone size, and the DNA gave D and trimming. The sample yields under 500,000 clones, roughly 89% seen once. Per the germline V gene, CDR1 is LNHDA and CDR2 is SQIVND (reference sequence). Trimming removed 5 bases from V and 3 bases from J; junction bases left unmatched: 8. The CDR3 spans 15 residues. This receptor was obtained from a woman aged 25 to 39 with acute or convalescent COVID-19. V is TRBV19 and J is TRBJ2-7; 9 nucleotides align to TRBD2. Sequences were obtained from peripheral blood. The CDR3 sequence: CASSESGGPIYEQYF. In DNA form, the CDR3 reads TGTGCCAGTAGTGAAAGCGGGGGGCCCATCTACGAGCAGTACTTC.